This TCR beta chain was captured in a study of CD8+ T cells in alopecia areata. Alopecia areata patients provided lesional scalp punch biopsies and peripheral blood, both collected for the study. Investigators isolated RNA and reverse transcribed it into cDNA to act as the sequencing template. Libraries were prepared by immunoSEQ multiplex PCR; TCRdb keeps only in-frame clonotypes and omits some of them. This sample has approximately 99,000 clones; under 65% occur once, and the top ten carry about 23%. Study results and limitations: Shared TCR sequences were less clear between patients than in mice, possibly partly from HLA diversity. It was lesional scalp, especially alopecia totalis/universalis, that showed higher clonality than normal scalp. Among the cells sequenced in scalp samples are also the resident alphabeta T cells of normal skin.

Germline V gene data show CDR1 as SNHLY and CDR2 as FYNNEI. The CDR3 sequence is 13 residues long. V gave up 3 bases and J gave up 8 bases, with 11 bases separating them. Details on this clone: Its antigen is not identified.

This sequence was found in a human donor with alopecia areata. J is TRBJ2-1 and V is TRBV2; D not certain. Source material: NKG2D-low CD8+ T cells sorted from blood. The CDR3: CASSEVGMYEQFF. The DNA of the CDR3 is TGTGCCAGCAGTGAGGTTGGGATGTATGAGCAGTTCTTC.